The clone carrying this TCR beta chain came up many times. This record belongs to a study of T cells in Graves' hyperthyroidism and ophthalmopathy. TCR beta CDR3 sequences were amplified from RNA transcripts. The HTBI primer set served for first-round RT-PCR of the TCR CDR3. TCRdb reprocessed the multiplex PCR reads with MiXCR, giving one entry per CDR3 protein. The repertoire has over 250,000 distinct CDR3 sequences, about 20% of them found once; the top ten carry around 60%. Each 10 ml fresh peripheral blood draw supplied the PBMCs. Sequences were obtained from blood. The clonotype was recovered from a man younger than 45 with Graves' ophthalmopathy.

The CDR3 bases are TGTGCCAGCAGTTTAGGGGGAACAGGCCTATACAATGAGCAGTTCTTC. This sequence encodes CASSLGGTGLYNEQFF. The chain couples TRBV28 to TRBJ2-1; D tentatively reads TRBD1 or TRBD2 (5 bases each). The germline V gene has CDR1 MDHEN and CDR2 SYDVKM. The V and J ends lost 2 bases and 4 bases respectively, with 15 bases between them. The CDR3 has 16 residues.